The entry below gives a single TCR beta chain sequence along with its context. Total RNA isolation used whole blood (no T cell sorting was performed). For every sample, eight separate reactions were used to make cDNA. UMIs that included a 6-nucleotide sample barcode were added by template switching, which took place during cDNA synthesis. Nested PCRs of approximately 16 and 10 cycles, two in total, were run on TCRalpha and TCRbeta cDNA. TCRdb re-called the 5' RACE reads, yielding one record per CDR3 amino acid sequence without DNA. In total, the table holds more than 110,000 distinct CDR3 sequences. The sample belongs to a study of monozygotic twins with inflammatory bowel disease. Germline values: CDR1 SGHRS, CDR2 YFSETQ. The CDR3 consists of 14 residues.

The sequencing input was blood. The receptor was derived from a human donor with ulcerative colitis or Crohn's disease, or a healthy co-twin of an affected twin (not recorded which). The chain carries TRBV5-1 and TRBJ1-3; without DNA, the TCRdb call of TRBD1 cannot be checked. The CDR3 spells CASSPRQSGNTIYF. Full variable domain (remainder filled in from reference TRBV5-1 and TRBJ1-3): KAGVTQTPRYLIKTRGQQVTLSCSPISGHRSVSWYQQTPGQGLQFLFEYFSETQRNKGNFPGRFSGRQFSNSRSEMNVSTLELGDSALYLCASSPRQSGNTIYFGEGSWLTVV.